The rows below give T cell receptor beta chains drawn from one sample of a study of OX40 agonist ivuxolimab in advanced cancers. Produced via immunoSEQ multiplex PCR; TCRdb's table is partial and in-frame only. This table has tens of thousands of clones, around four fifths appearing once. Sequenced material: CD4+ or CD8+ T cells sorted from blood, taken in a trial of the OX40 agonist ivuxolimab. The receptors were gathered from an adult with an advanced solid tumor such as melanoma, head and neck, liver or kidney cancer. CDR3s include the opening cysteine and the closing phenylalanine or tryptophan. The D gene is left open where the match is weak. For some rows the clone size is stated as once, few or many, or as a class when expanded; others skip it.

len: 17
d_gene: TRBD2
abundance: .
j_gene: TRBJ2-1
v_gene: TRBV27
CDR3aa: CASSSFLGGGAYNEQFF
CDR3nt: TGTGCCAGCAGTTCCTTCCTCGGCGGGGGGGCCTACAATGAGCAGTTCTTC

len: 16
d_gene: TRBD1
abundance: once
j_gene: TRBJ2-4
v_gene: TRBV5-4
CDR3aa: CASSPDRVGAKNIQYF
CDR3nt: TGTGCCAGCAGCCCCGACAGGGTCGGGGCCAAAAACATTCAGTACTTC

len: 15
d_gene: TRBD2
abundance: .
j_gene: TRBJ2-1
v_gene: TRBV9
CDR3aa: CASSVDSGEWNEQFF
CDR3nt: TGTGCCAGCAGCGTCGATAGCGGGGAGTGGAATGAGCAGTTCTTC

len: 15
d_gene: TRBD1
abundance: .
j_gene: TRBJ1-5
v_gene: TRBV19
CDR3aa: CASRTGGNSNQPQHF
CDR3nt: TGCGCCAGTAGAACAGGGGGCAATAGCAATCAGCCCCAGCATTTT

len: 15
d_gene: .
abundance: .
j_gene: TRBJ2-1
v_gene: TRBV10-3
CDR3aa: CAISEQVMVGNEQFF
CDR3nt: TGTGCCATCAGTGAACAGGTGATGGTAGGGAATGAGCAGTTCTTC

len: 13
d_gene: .
abundance: .
j_gene: TRBJ1-3
v_gene: TRBV29-1
CDR3aa: CSGGDHSGNTIYF
CDR3nt: TGCAGCGGCGGGGACCACTCTGGAAACACCATATATTTT

len: 14
d_gene: .
abundance: .
j_gene: TRBJ2-1
v_gene: TRBV7-3
CDR3aa: CASSFGDSYNEQFF
CDR3nt: TGTGCCAGCAGCTTTGGGGACTCCTACAATGAGCAGTTCTTC

len: 15
d_gene: .
abundance: .
j_gene: TRBJ2-5
v_gene: TRBV6-1
CDR3aa: CASSEGWGKVETQYF
CDR3nt: TGTGCCAGCAGTGAAGGGTGGGGGAAAGTCGAGACCCAGTACTTC

len: 15
d_gene: TRBD1
abundance: once
j_gene: TRBJ2-3
v_gene: TRBV5-1
CDR3aa: CASSSGGVGTDTQYF
CDR3nt: TGCGCCAGCAGCTCAGGGGGCGTTGGCACAGATACGCAGTATTTT

len: 15
d_gene: .
abundance: .
j_gene: TRBJ1-4
v_gene: TRBV28
CDR3aa: CASSLWGGLNEKLFF
CDR3nt: TGTGCCAGCAGTTTATGGGGGGGGCTTAATGAAAAACTGTTTTTT

len: 15
d_gene: .
abundance: .
j_gene: TRBJ2-1
v_gene: TRBV4-1
CDR3aa: CASSQDRGGRGEQFF
CDR3nt: TGCGCCAGCAGCCAAGATAGGGGGGGGAGGGGTGAGCAGTTCTTC

len: 15
d_gene: TRBD1
abundance: once
j_gene: TRBJ2-7
v_gene: TRBV7-9
CDR3aa: CASSPRTGTPYEQYF
CDR3nt: TGTGCCAGCAGCCCCCGGACAGGGACCCCCTACGAGCAGTACTTC

len: 12
d_gene: .
abundance: .
j_gene: TRBJ1-3
v_gene: TRBV6-1
CDR3aa: CASSEGVSTIYF
CDR3nt: TGTGCCAGCAGTGAAGGGGTCAGCACCATATATTTT

len: 15
d_gene: .
abundance: .
j_gene: TRBJ1-6
v_gene: TRBV19
CDR3aa: CASSTQQGWNSPLHF
CDR3nt: TGTGCCAGTAGTACGCAACAGGGTTGGAATTCACCCCTCCACTTT

len: 14
d_gene: .
abundance: .
j_gene: TRBJ1-4
v_gene: TRBV11-2
CDR3aa: CASSSGTPDEKLFF
CDR3nt: TGTGCCAGCAGCTCCGGGACACCGGATGAAAAACTGTTTTTT

len: 14
d_gene: .
abundance: .
j_gene: TRBJ2-2
v_gene: TRBV10-1
CDR3aa: CASSEGYNTGELFF
CDR3nt: TGCGCCAGCAGTGAGGGATATAATACCGGGGAGCTGTTTTTT

len: 14
d_gene: .
abundance: medium-sized
j_gene: TRBJ1-3
v_gene: TRBV15
CDR3aa: CATSVAGSGNTIYF
CDR3nt: TGTGCCACCAGTGTAGCCGGCTCTGGAAACACCATATATTTT

len: 15
d_gene: TRBD2
abundance: .
j_gene: TRBJ2-5
v_gene: TRBV12-5
CDR3aa: CASRSTAGGRETQYF
CDR3nt: TGTGCTAGTAGATCAACCGCGGGGGGGCGGGAGACCCAGTACTTC

len: 15
d_gene: .
abundance: .
j_gene: TRBJ2-3
v_gene: TRBV29-1
CDR3aa: CSVDWGVGAPDTQYF
CDR3nt: TGCAGCGTTGATTGGGGGGTAGGGGCCCCAGATACGCAGTATTTT

len: 15
d_gene: TRBD1
abundance: .
j_gene: TRBJ2-7
v_gene: TRBV6-1
CDR3aa: CASSPLQGAYYEQYF
CDR3nt: TGTGCCAGCAGTCCCTTACAGGGGGCTTACTACGAGCAGTACTTC

len: 18
d_gene: .
abundance: .
j_gene: TRBJ2-7
v_gene: TRBV21-1
CDR3aa: CASSNRTSGDCNSYEQYF
CDR3nt: TGTGCCAGCAGCAATAGGACTAGCGGGGATTGTAATTCCTACGAGCAGTACTTC

len: 16
d_gene: TRBD1
abundance: .
j_gene: TRBJ2-3
v_gene: TRBV19
CDR3aa: CASSPGQGIRTDTQYF
CDR3nt: TGTGCCAGTAGTCCGGGACAGGGGATTCGCACAGATACGCAGTATTTT

len: 14
d_gene: .
abundance: .
j_gene: TRBJ1-6
v_gene: TRBV6-6
CDR3aa: CASSPRTPDLTLHF
CDR3nt: TGTGCCAGCAGTCCCCGGACTCCGGACCTCACCCTCCACTTT

len: 12
d_gene: .
abundance: .
j_gene: TRBJ1-6
v_gene: TRBV5-8
CDR3aa: CASSGTLSPLHF
CDR3nt: TGTGCCAGCAGTGGGACTTTGTCACCCCTCCACTTT

len: 14
d_gene: TRBD1
abundance: .
j_gene: TRBJ1-6
v_gene: TRBV19
CDR3aa: CASSTGTDNSPLHF
CDR3nt: TGTGCCAGTAGCACCGGGACAGATAATTCACCCCTCCACTTT

len: 17
d_gene: .
abundance: once
j_gene: TRBJ2-2
v_gene: TRBV6-1
CDR3aa: CASRENRGGANTGELFF
CDR3nt: TGTGCCAGCAGGGAAAACCGCGGGGGCGCGAACACCGGGGAGCTGTTTTTT

len: 14
d_gene: TRBD1
abundance: .
j_gene: TRBJ1-6
v_gene: TRBV7-9
CDR3aa: CASSSTGGRSPLHF
CDR3nt: TGTGCCAGCAGCTCGACAGGGGGCCGCTCACCCCTCCACTTT

len: 15
d_gene: TRBD2
abundance: .
j_gene: TRBJ2-2
v_gene: TRBV2
CDR3aa: CASSEASGEVGELFF
CDR3nt: TGTGCCAGCAGTGAGGCTAGCGGGGAGGTCGGGGAGCTGTTTTTT

len: 13
d_gene: .
abundance: .
j_gene: TRBJ1-2
v_gene: TRBV4-1
CDR3aa: CASSQDRTFRYTF
CDR3nt: TGCGCCAGCAGCCAAGATAGGACTTTTCGCTACACCTTC

len: 17
d_gene: TRBD1
abundance: .
j_gene: TRBJ2-7
v_gene: TRBV27
CDR3aa: CASSFAPGTGHGYEQYF
CDR3nt: TGTGCCAGCAGTTTCGCCCCGGGGACAGGGCATGGGTACGAGCAGTACTTC

len: 15
d_gene: TRBD2
abundance: .
j_gene: TRBJ2-2
v_gene: TRBV5-1
CDR3aa: CASSLPSGDTGELFF
CDR3nt: TGCGCCAGCAGCCTTCCTAGCGGGGATACCGGGGAGCTGTTTTTT

len: 12
d_gene: TRBD1
abundance: once
j_gene: TRBJ1-2
v_gene: TRBV18
CDR3aa: CASSPGTDGYTF
CDR3nt: TGTGCCAGCTCACCGGGGACAGATGGCTACACCTTC

len: 14
d_gene: TRBD1
abundance: .
j_gene: TRBJ1-2
v_gene: TRBV5-8
CDR3aa: CASSVPGQVYGYTF
CDR3nt: TGTGCCAGCAGCGTCCCGGGACAGGTGTATGGCTACACCTTC

len: 15
d_gene: .
abundance: .
j_gene: TRBJ1-1
v_gene: TRBV5-1
CDR3aa: CASSFTPTGNTEAFF
CDR3nt: TGCGCCAGCAGCTTCACTCCGACGGGAAACACTGAAGCTTTCTTT

len: 14
d_gene: TRBD1
abundance: .
j_gene: TRBJ1-5
v_gene: TRBV27
CDR3aa: CASSSGQGNQPQHF
CDR3nt: TGTGCCAGCAGTTCGGGACAGGGAAATCAGCCCCAGCATTTT

len: 13
d_gene: .
abundance: few
j_gene: TRBJ1-1
v_gene: TRBV6-6
CDR3aa: CASSYGQGFEAFF
CDR3nt: TGTGCCAGCAGTTACGGGCAGGGTTTTGAAGCTTTCTTT

len: 15
d_gene: .
abundance: .
j_gene: TRBJ1-3
v_gene: TRBV4-1
CDR3aa: CASSQEWTVGNTIYF
CDR3nt: TGCGCCAGCAGCCAAGAGTGGACAGTAGGAAACACCATATATTTT

len: 12
d_gene: .
abundance: .
j_gene: TRBJ2-7
v_gene: TRBV13
CDR3aa: CASRLRGGQQYF
CDR3nt: TGTGCCAGCAGATTAAGGGGCGGTCAGCAGTACTTC

len: 15
d_gene: .
abundance: .
j_gene: TRBJ1-2
v_gene: TRBV27
CDR3aa: CASSPTLQGLGGYTF
CDR3nt: TGTGCCAGCAGTCCCACTTTACAGGGTCTTGGTGGCTACACCTTC

len: 17
d_gene: .
abundance: .
j_gene: TRBJ1-3
v_gene: TRBV5-1
CDR3aa: CASSADGTQSSGNTIYF
CDR3nt: TGCGCCAGCAGCGCTGACGGGACTCAGAGCTCTGGAAACACCATATATTTT

len: 17
d_gene: TRBD1
abundance: .
j_gene: TRBJ2-7
v_gene: TRBV10-2
CDR3aa: CASGIRQGTKPPLEQYF
CDR3nt: TGCGCCAGCGGAATTCGACAGGGAACTAAACCCCCCCTCGAGCAGTACTTC

len: 15
d_gene: TRBD2
abundance: .
j_gene: TRBJ2-3
v_gene: TRBV28
CDR3aa: CASSSHGGGTDTQYF
CDR3nt: TGTGCCAGCAGCTCTCACGGGGGGGGAACAGATACGCAGTATTTT

len: 13
d_gene: TRBD2
abundance: .
j_gene: TRBJ2-5
v_gene: TRBV5-6
CDR3aa: CASSSLAGETQYF
CDR3nt: TGTGCCAGCAGCTCCCTAGCGGGCGAGACCCAGTACTTC

len: 14
d_gene: TRBD2
abundance: .
j_gene: TRBJ2-5
v_gene: TRBV5-5
CDR3aa: CASSNLAGLETQYF
CDR3nt: TGTGCCAGCAGCAACCTAGCGGGGTTAGAGACCCAGTACTTC

len: 13
d_gene: .
abundance: once
j_gene: TRBJ2-5
v_gene: TRBV25-1
CDR3aa: CAGGNSWEETQYF
CDR3nt: TGTGCTGGGGGAAACTCGTGGGAAGAGACCCAGTACTTC

len: 15
d_gene: TRBD1
abundance: .
j_gene: TRBJ2-2
v_gene: TRBV5-8
CDR3aa: CASSQGQGHTGELFF
CDR3nt: TGTGCCAGCAGCCAGGGACAGGGGCACACCGGGGAGCTGTTTTTT

len: 15
d_gene: TRBD1
abundance: .
j_gene: TRBJ2-5
v_gene: TRBV7-9
CDR3aa: CASSPSGTGLETQYF
CDR3nt: TGTGCCAGCAGCCCTTCCGGGACAGGGTTGGAGACCCAGTACTTC

len: 14
d_gene: TRBD1
abundance: once
j_gene: TRBJ2-7
v_gene: TRBV7-2
CDR3aa: CASSLRTGNYEQYF
CDR3nt: TGTGCCAGCAGTTTACGGACAGGGAACTACGAGCAGTACTTC

len: 11
d_gene: .
abundance: .
j_gene: TRBJ1-5
v_gene: TRBV10-2
CDR3aa: CASSESGAQHF
CDR3nt: TGCGCCAGCAGTGAATCCGGGGCCCAGCATTTT

len: 13
d_gene: .
abundance: .
j_gene: TRBJ1-5
v_gene: TRBV19
CDR3aa: CASSSQGNQPQHF
CDR3nt: TGTGCCAGTAGTAGCCAGGGCAATCAGCCCCAGCATTTT

len: 14
d_gene: TRBD2
abundance: .
j_gene: TRBJ2-1
v_gene: TRBV13
CDR3aa: CASSPRGGRNEQFF
CDR3nt: TGTGCCAGCAGCCCGCGGGGGGGGCGGAATGAGCAGTTCTTC

len: 13
d_gene: .
abundance: .
j_gene: TRBJ1-1
v_gene: TRBV5-1
CDR3aa: CASSNRANTEAFF
CDR3nt: TGCGCCAGCAGCAATCGGGCGAACACTGAAGCTTTCTTT

len: 18
d_gene: TRBD2
abundance: once
j_gene: TRBJ2-1
v_gene: TRBV15
CDR3aa: CATSRDRLLAGGLNEQFF
CDR3nt: TGTGCCACCAGCAGAGATCGCCTCCTAGCGGGGGGGCTAAATGAGCAGTTCTTC

len: 14
d_gene: TRBD1
abundance: .
j_gene: TRBJ2-5
v_gene: TRBV5-1
CDR3aa: CASSFRDREGTQYF
CDR3nt: TGCGCCAGCAGCTTCCGGGACAGGGAGGGGACCCAGTACTTC